This TCR beta chain originates from a study of CD8+ T cells in alopecia areata. RNA, once extracted, was reverse transcribed into cDNA for use as the sequencing template. Libraries were prepared by immunoSEQ multiplex PCR; TCRdb keeps only in-frame clonotypes and omits some of them. The table records over 120,000 clones, 50% to 65% of them present only once. This CDR3 comprises 14 residues. Trimming took 3 bases from V and 6 from J, leaving 13 bases between them. Germline V lookup: CDR1 MRHNA, CDR2 SNTAGT. Indicated treatment: oral pan-JAK inhibitor, 5-10 mg twice daily. The sequence was obtained from a human donor with alopecia areata. The sample was CD8+ T cells sorted from blood, taken at week 4, from a patient treated with tofacitinib. The chain has TRBV6-4 and TRBJ2-3; D gene unclear. CDR3 sequence: CASSENPGPDTQYF. DNA of the CDR3: TGTGCCAGCAGTGAAAACCCCGGCCCGGATACGCAGTATTTT.